The rows below give T cell receptor beta chains drawn from one sample of a study of cytotoxic CD8 clonotypes in ibrutinib-treated CLL. TCRdb keeps only in-frame clones here, not all; method: immunoSEQ multiplex PCR. The top ten clones hold about 13% of a sample with about 130,000 clones, around three quarters of them seen once. The sequenced sample was PBMCs, obtained after 12 months of ibrutinib treatment. Source of these receptors: a human donor with chronic lymphocytic leukemia. CDR3s include the opening cysteine and the closing phenylalanine or tryptophan. The order of the fields is CDR3 protein, CDR3 DNA, J gene, clone size, D gene, V gene. The D gene is left open where the match is weak. The size of a clone is reported for some rows only, either as once, few or many, or as a class for expanded clones.

CDR3aa: CASSLELGPNYEQYF; CDR3nt: TGCGCCAGCAGCTTGGAATTGGGACCAAACTACGAGCAGTACTTC; j_gene: TRBJ2-7; abundance: -; d_gene: -; v_gene: TRBV5-1
CDR3aa: CASSKQGSDIQPQHF; CDR3nt: TGTGCCAGCAGCAAACAGGGCTCGGATATTCAGCCCCAGCATTTT; j_gene: TRBJ1-5; abundance: -; d_gene: -; v_gene: TRBV6-5
CDR3aa: CASSQDGTFPTEAFF; CDR3nt: TGCGCCAGCAGCCAAGACGGGACATTCCCCACTGAAGCTTTCTTT; j_gene: TRBJ1-1; abundance: -; d_gene: -; v_gene: TRBV4-3
CDR3aa: CASSFREPYEQYF; CDR3nt: TGTGCCAGCAGTTTCAGGGAACCCTACGAGCAGTACTTC; j_gene: TRBJ2-7; abundance: few; d_gene: -; v_gene: TRBV6-1
CDR3aa: CASSQDRGRHDNEQFF; CDR3nt: TGCGCCAGCAGCCAAGACAGGGGGCGCCATGACAATGAGCAGTTCTTC; j_gene: TRBJ2-1; abundance: -; d_gene: TRBD1; v_gene: TRBV4-3
CDR3aa: CASSSNAGEETQYF; CDR3nt: TGTGCCAGCAGCTCCAATGCGGGGGAAGAGACCCAGTACTTC; j_gene: TRBJ2-5; abundance: once; d_gene: TRBD2; v_gene: TRBV7-3
CDR3aa: CASSPPGSDNQETQYF; CDR3nt: TGTGCCAGCTCACCACCGGGCAGCGACAACCAAGAGACCCAGTACTTC; j_gene: TRBJ2-5; abundance: -; d_gene: -; v_gene: TRBV18
CDR3aa: CASSLSFTTAGANVLTF; CDR3nt: TGTGCCAGCAGTTTATCTTTTACGACAGCTGGGGCCAACGTCCTGACTTTC; j_gene: TRBJ2-6; abundance: -; d_gene: -; v_gene: TRBV27
CDR3aa: CASSFKGQAYNEQFF; CDR3nt: TGTGCCAGCAGCTTCAAGGGACAAGCCTACAATGAGCAGTTCTTC; j_gene: TRBJ2-1; abundance: -; d_gene: -; v_gene: TRBV11-2
CDR3aa: CASSPVGRSYTF; CDR3nt: TGTGCCAGCAGCCCAGTGGGTAGAAGCTACACCTTC; j_gene: TRBJ1-2; abundance: few; d_gene: -; v_gene: TRBV7-9
CDR3aa: CATSRDGTEETQYF; CDR3nt: TGTGCCACCAGCAGAGATGGTACAGAAGAGACCCAGTACTTC; j_gene: TRBJ2-5; abundance: few; d_gene: -; v_gene: TRBV15
CDR3aa: CASPPQGTNTGELFF; CDR3nt: TGTGCCAGCCCCCCACAAGGGACTAACACCGGGGAGCTGTTTTTT; j_gene: TRBJ2-2; abundance: -; d_gene: -; v_gene: TRBV7-2
CDR3aa: CASSYRLPGRPYEQYF; CDR3nt: TGTGCCAGCAGTTACCGCCTACCGGGCCGGCCCTACGAGCAGTACTTC; j_gene: TRBJ2-7; abundance: few; d_gene: -; v_gene: TRBV27
CDR3aa: CASSLGAAPTYEQYF; CDR3nt: TGTGCCAGCAGCTTAGGGGCTGCCCCAACCTACGAGCAGTACTTC; j_gene: TRBJ2-7; abundance: -; d_gene: -; v_gene: TRBV11-1
CDR3aa: CASSLGDGSTDTQYF; CDR3nt: TGTGCCAGCAGCTTAGGAGACGGTAGCACAGATACGCAGTATTTT; j_gene: TRBJ2-3; abundance: -; d_gene: -; v_gene: TRBV5-8
CDR3aa: CASSREMTGELFF; CDR3nt: TGTGCCAGCAGCAGAGAGATGACCGGGGAGCTGTTTTTT; j_gene: TRBJ2-2; abundance: -; d_gene: -; v_gene: TRBV9
CDR3aa: CSAYTGQGRNEQFF; CDR3nt: TGCAGCGCCTATACGGGACAGGGGAGGAATGAGCAGTTCTTC; j_gene: TRBJ2-1; abundance: -; d_gene: TRBD1; v_gene: TRBV29-1